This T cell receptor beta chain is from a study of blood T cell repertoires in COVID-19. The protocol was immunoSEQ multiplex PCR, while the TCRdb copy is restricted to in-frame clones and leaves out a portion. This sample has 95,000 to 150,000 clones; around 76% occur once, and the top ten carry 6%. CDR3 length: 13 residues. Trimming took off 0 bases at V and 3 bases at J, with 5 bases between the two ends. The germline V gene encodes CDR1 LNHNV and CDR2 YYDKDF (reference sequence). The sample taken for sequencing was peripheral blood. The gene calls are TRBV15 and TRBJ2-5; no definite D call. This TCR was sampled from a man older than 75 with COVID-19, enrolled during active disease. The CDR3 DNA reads TGTGCCACCAGCAGAGATACTGAAGAGACCCAGTACTTC. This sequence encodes CATSRDTEETQYF.